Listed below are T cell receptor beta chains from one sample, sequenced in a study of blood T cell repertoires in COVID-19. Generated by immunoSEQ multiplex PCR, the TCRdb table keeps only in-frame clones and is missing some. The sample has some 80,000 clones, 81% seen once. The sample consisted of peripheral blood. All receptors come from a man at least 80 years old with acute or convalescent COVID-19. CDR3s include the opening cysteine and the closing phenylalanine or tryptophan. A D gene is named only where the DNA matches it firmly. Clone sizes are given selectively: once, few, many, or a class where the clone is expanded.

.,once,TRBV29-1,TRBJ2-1,TGCAGCGTTGTCCCGCGGGGAGCCTACAATGAGCAGTTCTTC,CSVVPRGAYNEQFF
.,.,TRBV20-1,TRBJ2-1,TGCAGTGCCCGTGAGTACAATGAGCAGTTCTTC,CSAREYNEQFF
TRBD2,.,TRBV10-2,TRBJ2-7,TGCGCCAGCAGTCGCTTAGCGGGAGGGCCTTACGAGCAGTACTTC,CASSRLAGGPYEQYF
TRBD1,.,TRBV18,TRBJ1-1,TGTGCCAGCTCACCACCGGGCAGGGGGCCGAACACTGAAGCTTTCTTT,CASSPPGRGPNTEAFF
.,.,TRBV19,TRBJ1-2,TGTGCCAGTAAAAAGGGGGCTAACTATGGCTACACCTTC,CASKKGANYGYTF
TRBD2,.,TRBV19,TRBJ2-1,TGTGCCAGTAGTATAGTTCTAGCGGGAGGTGGCAATGAGCAGTTCTTC,CASSIVLAGGGNEQFF
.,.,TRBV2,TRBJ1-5,TGTGCCAGCAGTGAAGAAGATGGTTGGGCAGGCCATCAGCCCCAGCATTTT,CASSEEDGWAGHQPQHF
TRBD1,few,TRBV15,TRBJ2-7,TGTGCCACCAGCATTAGGACAGGGTTCGAGCAGTACTTC,CATSIRTGFEQYF
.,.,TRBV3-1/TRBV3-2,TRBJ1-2,TGTGCCAGCAGCCAAGAGTGGAGTGGCTACACCTTC,CASSQEWSGYTF
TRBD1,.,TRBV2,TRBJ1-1,TGTGCCAGCAGTGGTGACAGGGTGGGGACTGAAGCTTTCTTT,CASSGDRVGTEAFF
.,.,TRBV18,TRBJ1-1,TGTGCCAGCTCACCCGACAGTGGACGCACTGAAGCTTTCTTT,CASSPDSGRTEAFF
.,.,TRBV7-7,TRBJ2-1,TGTGCTAGCAGCCCCCAAAGCGGGTTACTCAACAATGAGCAGTTCTTC,CASSPQSGLLNNEQFF
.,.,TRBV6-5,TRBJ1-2,TGTGCCAGCAGTTCCTCCAGGTCTTATGGCTACACCTTC,CASSSSRSYGYTF
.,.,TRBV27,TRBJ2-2,TGTGCCAGCAGTTTCAGGGGACCCTTGAACACCGGGGAGCTGTTTTTT,CASSFRGPLNTGELFF
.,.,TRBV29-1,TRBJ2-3,TGCAGCGTTGGTGGCAGCACAGATACGCAGTATTTT,CSVGGSTDTQYF
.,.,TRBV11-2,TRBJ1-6,TGTGCCAGCAGCCCGCAGGGACGGGGGTCACCCCTCCACTTT,CASSPQGRGSPLHF
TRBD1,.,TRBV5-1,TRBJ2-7,TGCGCCAGCAGCCCGGGACAGCTAAACTCCTACGAGCAGTACTTC,CASSPGQLNSYEQYF
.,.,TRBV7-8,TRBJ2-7,TGTGCCAGCAGGCAACCCCAGGACTACGAGCAGTACTTC,CASRQPQDYEQYF
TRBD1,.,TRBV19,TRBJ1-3,TGTGCCAGTAGGATTATTCTGGGGAACCCGGGACAGGGAACTGGAAACACCATATATTTT,CASRIILGNPGQGTGNTIYF
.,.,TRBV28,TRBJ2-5,TGTGCCAGCAGTTTCCCTCTGGCAGGTCAAGAGACCCAGTACTTC,CASSFPLAGQETQYF
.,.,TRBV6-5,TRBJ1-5,TGTGCCAGCAGGGGGGCCAATCAGCCCCAGCATTTT,CASRGANQPQHF
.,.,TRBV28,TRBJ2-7,TGTGCCAGCAGGCTACTAGGCTACGAGCAGTACTTC,CASRLLGYEQYF
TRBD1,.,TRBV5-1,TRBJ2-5,TGCGCCAGCAGCTTGGCCCCACAGGGGCCCTCTGGGACCCAGTACTTC,CASSLAPQGPSGTQYF
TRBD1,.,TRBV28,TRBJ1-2,TGTGCCAGCAGTCACAGACAGGGTTGGAACTATGGCTACACCTTC,CASSHRQGWNYGYTF
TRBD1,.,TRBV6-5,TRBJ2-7,TGTGCCAGCAGTTACTTTCCGGGACAGGGGGCTTACGAGCAGTACTTC,CASSYFPGQGAYEQYF
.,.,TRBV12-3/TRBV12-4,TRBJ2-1,TGTGCCAGCAGTTTGGCTTATTACAATGAGCAGTTCTTC,CASSLAYYNEQFF
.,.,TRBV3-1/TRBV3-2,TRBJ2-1,TGTGCCAGCAGCCAAGAGAGGCAACGCTACAATGAGCAGTTCTTC,CASSQERQRYNEQFF
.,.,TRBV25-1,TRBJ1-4,TGTGCCAGCAAGTACCGGAATGAAAAACTGTTTTTT,CASKYRNEKLFF
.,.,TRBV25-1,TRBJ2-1,TGTGCCAGCAGTGAGATGAGGAGAGAGCAGTTCTTC,CASSEMRREQFF
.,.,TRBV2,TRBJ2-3,TGTGCCAGTAAAGACAGATCCCTTAGCACAGATACGCAGTATTTT,CASKDRSLSTDTQYF
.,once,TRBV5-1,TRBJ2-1,TGCGCCAGCGCGGAAACAGGGAACTCCTACAATGAGCAGTTCTTC,CASAETGNSYNEQFF
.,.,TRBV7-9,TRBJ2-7,TGTGCCAGCAGCTTCAACAGACCGGGAGCTGGGCGAGGCGAGCAGTACTTC,CASSFNRPGAGRGEQYF
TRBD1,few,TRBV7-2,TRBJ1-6,TGTGCCTCCCGAGGCAGGGGGCGTACGTCACCCCTCCACTTT,CASRGRGRTSPLHF
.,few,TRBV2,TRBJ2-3,TGTGCCAGCAGAAATTACCGAACTAGCACAGATACGCAGTATTTT,CASRNYRTSTDTQYF
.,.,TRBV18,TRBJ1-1,TGTGCCAGCTCACCACCCGGGGGTATTTACACTGAAGCTTTCTTT,CASSPPGGIYTEAFF
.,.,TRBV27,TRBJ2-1,TGTGCCAGCAGTTTAGACTTCTCCTACAATGAGCAGTTCTTC,CASSLDFSYNEQFF
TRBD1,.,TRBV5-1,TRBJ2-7,TGCGCCAGCAGCGCCCTGGACAGGTCCTACGAGCAGTACTTC,CASSALDRSYEQYF
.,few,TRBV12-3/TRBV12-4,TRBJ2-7,TGTGCCAGCAGTAGACGGGGAAGGAGCGAGCAGTACTTC,CASSRRGRSEQYF
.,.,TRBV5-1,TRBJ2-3,TGCGCCAGCAGCGAGCGGCCCTACACAGATACGCAGTATTTT,CASSERPYTDTQYF
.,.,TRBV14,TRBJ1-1,TGTGCCAGCAGCCGTTACCGGGGGACTGAAGCTTTCTTT,CASSRYRGTEAFF
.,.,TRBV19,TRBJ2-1,TGTGCCACAGAAAGCTCCTACAATGAGCAGTTCTTC,CATESSYNEQFF
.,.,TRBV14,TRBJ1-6,TGTGCCAGCAGCCAAGAGGCGCGACTCAATTCACCCCTCCACTTT,CASSQEARLNSPLHF
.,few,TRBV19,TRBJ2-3,TGTGCCAGTAGTCCACAGGACACAGATACGCAGTATTTT,CASSPQDTDTQYF
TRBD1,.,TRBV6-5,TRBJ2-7,TGTGCCAGCAGTTCTCGGGACAGAATCCTCTTTGAGCAGTACTTC,CASSSRDRILFEQYF
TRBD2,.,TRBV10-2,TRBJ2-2,TGCGCCAGCAGGTCTAGCGGTGCCGGGGAGCTGTTTTTT,CASRSSGAGELFF
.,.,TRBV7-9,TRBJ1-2,TGTGCCAGCAGTTTACCGGGACAAGAAAACTATGGCTACACCTTC,CASSLPGQENYGYTF